This T cell receptor beta chain was sequenced in a study of T cell responses to AZD1222 COVID-19 vaccine. Study-wide points: The peak T cell response came first, and repertoires were sampled only after it. Across spike, vaccine-associated CD4 TCRs were found, dominant at 160-218 and 743-854. Mostly white British, mostly female donors; authors suggested clonal diversity may be underestimated.

As for this clone: Its antigen is unidentified.

TCRdb's table, derived via immunoSEQ multiplex PCR, lists solely in-frame clones and lacks some. This sample carries some 140,000 clones, approximately 89% of them seen once, and the ten largest clones take around 2.7%. This clonotype was obtained from an adult in good health. Sequenced here: peripheral blood, sampled on day 0 of AZD1222 vaccination.

Written as DNA, the CDR3 is TGTGCCAGCAGTCTTGGGTCTGCTGCTGAAGCTTTCTTT. Translating it yields CASSLGSAAEAFF. The rearrangement links TRBV6-5 to TRBJ1-1; no firm D call. V was clipped by 5 bases and J by 6 bases, with 13 bases between them. The CDR3 loop spans 13 amino acids. Germline-derived CDR1 and CDR2 are MNHEY and SVGAGI.